A selection of T cell receptor beta chains follows, all from one sample in a study of shared clonotypes between healthy human individuals. Data came from immunoSEQ multiplex PCR; TCRdb stores just in-frame clones and leaves some out. Of approximately 500,000 clones detected, 60% to 80% appear once; the ten largest clones hold under 15%. Sequenced sample: PBMCs. The receptors here all came from a woman aged 40 to 50 in good health. Some clones in this sample may be carry-over from other donors' samples. CDR3s include the opening cysteine and the closing phenylalanine or tryptophan. D genes are given only for firm matches.

.	TRBV2	CASSGIEGVRALHF
.	TRBV21-1	CASILPETTEETQYF
.	TRBV9	CASSVGVDPSYGYTF
.	TRBV2	CASSAMGPSTDTQYF
TRBD1	TRBV9	CASSLGTGRDEQYF
.	TRBV5-1	CASSPYGSSYNEQFF
TRBD1	TRBV10-3	CAISDGQGDGETQYF
.	TRBV30	CAWDRNNEQFF
.	TRBV27	CASSSQFSGNTIYF
.	TRBV28	CASSPGVRAAQRRSGANVLTF
.	TRBV6-6	CASSYKGGNTEAFF
TRBD1	TRBV7-2	CASSLVTGTPMDGYTF
.	TRBV30	CAWTLGEAGELFF
.	TRBV6-1	CASSVLGRRYIETQYF
.	TRBV27	CASRTGLSPTDTQYF
.	TRBV25-1	CASSDLAGTYEQYF
.	TRBV2	CASNRQSYEQYF
TRBD1	TRBV9	CASSFRDRGGEQYF
.	TRBV2	CASSDLGGFYNEQFF
TRBD2	TRBV7-2	CASSFGMSGLAGETQYF
TRBD2	TRBV6-6	CASSYSAGVGNEQFF
.	TRBV2	CASNLIGTDTQYF
.	TRBV19	CASSIVGTNYGYTF
.	TRBV7-8	CASSHLGREGYTF
TRBD1	TRBV11-2	CASSLTTGGYEQYF
TRBD2	TRBV2	CASGTSGDTQYF
TRBD1	TRBV23-1	CASSHDRARESETQYF
.	TRBV30	CAWSDLTGKNQETQYF
TRBD2	TRBV10-2	CASRGTSGSYEQYF
TRBD2	TRBV7-8	CASSARTSGRAINEQFF